This is a list of T cell receptor beta chains from one sample in a study of monozygotic twins with inflammatory bowel disease. From the 5' RACE reads, TCRdb lists one entry per CDR3 protein and no DNA. The sample is made up of around 410,000 distinct CDR3 sequences, and the top ten hold around 2.5% of it. The specimen was blood. The receptors derive from a human donor with ulcerative colitis or Crohn's disease, or a healthy co-twin of an affected twin (not recorded which). Each CDR3 is given with its conserved first and last residue. Fields, in order: V gene, J gene, CDR3 protein.

V: TRBV6-2/TRBV6-3
J: TRBJ1-2
CDR3: CASRLTGVNYGYTF

V: TRBV7-2
J: TRBJ2-3
CDR3: CASSLGTGGDTQYF

V: TRBV12-3/TRBV12-4
J: TRBJ2-3
CDR3: CASSSGIFFLSDTQYF

V: TRBV11-1
J: TRBJ2-1
CDR3: CASSPRYGSVYNEQFF

V: TRBV3-1
J: TRBJ2-5
CDR3: CASSQDRTSGGRGETQYF

V: TRBV27
J: TRBJ1-4
CDR3: CASSLSRVGEKLFF

V: TRBV20-1
J: TRBJ1-1
CDR3: CSARVGWGGTEAFF

V: TRBV12-3/TRBV12-4
J: TRBJ1-6
CDR3: CASRGPGQELRRDSPLHF

V: TRBV6-6
J: TRBJ2-7
CDR3: CASSYVQGATEQYF

V: TRBV11-2
J: TRBJ2-4
CDR3: CASSLGPSGSQNIQYF

V: TRBV20-1
J: TRBJ2-3
CDR3: CSARVGSTDTQYF

V: TRBV20-1
J: TRBJ1-2
CDR3: CSGEAQFYGYTF

V: TRBV15
J: TRBJ2-7
CDR3: CATSSLARGGYEQYF

V: TRBV2
J: TRBJ1-5
CDR3: CASSVRPGGNQPQHF

V: TRBV5-1
J: TRBJ1-2
CDR3: CASSLGTGSNYGYTF

V: TRBV6-5
J: TRBJ2-1
CDR3: CASRHRGPSYNEQFF

V: TRBV6-5
J: TRBJ1-2
CDR3: CASSYNRQGAPNGYTF

V: TRBV3-1
J: TRBJ2-3
CDR3: CASSQITGVTQYF

V: TRBV30
J: TRBJ2-7
CDR3: CAWSGQGVEEQYF

V: TRBV7-8
J: TRBJ2-1
CDR3: CASNLGGNNEQFF

V: TRBV20-1
J: TRBJ2-7
CDR3: CSASTGLSGLGNEQYF

V: TRBV7-6
J: TRBJ2-1
CDR3: CASSPQAGGPEFF

V: TRBV5-6
J: TRBJ1-6
CDR3: CASSLGSHNSPLHF

V: TRBV7-9
J: TRBJ2-7
CDR3: CASSFRRDNSYEQYF

V: TRBV5-1
J: TRBJ1-2
CDR3: CASSREGTGYTF

V: TRBV4-2
J: TRBJ1-4
CDR3: CASSQELPASAISNEKLFF

V: TRBV7-2
J: TRBJ2-7
CDR3: CASSLSYEQYF

V: TRBV11-1
J: TRBJ2-3
CDR3: CASSLLVNPDTQYF

V: TRBV27
J: TRBJ2-1
CDR3: CASSTKILGEQFF

V: TRBV19
J: TRBJ1-5
CDR3: CASNMRGARPQHF

V: TRBV27
J: TRBJ1-5
CDR3: CASSLKGLGQPQHF

V: TRBV3-1
J: TRBJ2-7
CDR3: CASSQGPIYEQYF

V: TRBV6-1
J: TRBJ1-1
CDR3: CASSGRVSSEAFF

V: TRBV6-5
J: TRBJ2-1
CDR3: CASSHNGHEQFF

V: TRBV3-1
J: TRBJ2-7
CDR3: CASSRPLAGPYEQYF

V: TRBV20-1
J: TRBJ1-2
CDR3: CSAPLREGRIANYGYTF

V: TRBV28
J: TRBJ2-3
CDR3: CASSPPGPGVDTQYF

V: TRBV28
J: TRBJ1-6
CDR3: CASKGTVDNSPLHF

V: TRBV7-9
J: TRBJ2-1
CDR3: CASSLSAGMPFF

V: TRBV20-1
J: TRBJ1-6
CDR3: CSAGNVANSPLHF